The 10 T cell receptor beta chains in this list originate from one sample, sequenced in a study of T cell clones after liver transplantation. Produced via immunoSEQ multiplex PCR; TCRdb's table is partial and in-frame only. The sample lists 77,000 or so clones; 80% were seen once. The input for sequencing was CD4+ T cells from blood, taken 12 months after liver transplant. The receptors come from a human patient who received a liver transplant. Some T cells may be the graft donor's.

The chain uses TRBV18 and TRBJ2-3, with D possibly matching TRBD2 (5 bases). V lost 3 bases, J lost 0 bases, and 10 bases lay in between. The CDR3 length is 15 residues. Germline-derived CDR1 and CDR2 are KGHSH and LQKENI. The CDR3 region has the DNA TGTGCCAGCTCACCGACTACCAGTAGCACAGATACGCAGTATTTT. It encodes CASSPTTSSTDTQYF.

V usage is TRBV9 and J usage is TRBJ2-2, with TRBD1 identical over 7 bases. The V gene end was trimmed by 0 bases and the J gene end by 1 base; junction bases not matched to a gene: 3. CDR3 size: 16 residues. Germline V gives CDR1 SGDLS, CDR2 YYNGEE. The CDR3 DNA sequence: TGTGCCAGCAGCGTAGTGGGACAGCTGAACACCGGGGAGCTGTTTTTT. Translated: CASSVVGQLNTGELFF.

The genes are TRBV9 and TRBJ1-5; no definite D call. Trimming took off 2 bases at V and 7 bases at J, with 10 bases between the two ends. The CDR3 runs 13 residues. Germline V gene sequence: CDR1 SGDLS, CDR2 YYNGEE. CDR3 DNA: TGTGCCAGCAGCGTTGAGGGTTGGCAGCCCCAGCATTTT. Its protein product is CASSVEGWQPQHF.

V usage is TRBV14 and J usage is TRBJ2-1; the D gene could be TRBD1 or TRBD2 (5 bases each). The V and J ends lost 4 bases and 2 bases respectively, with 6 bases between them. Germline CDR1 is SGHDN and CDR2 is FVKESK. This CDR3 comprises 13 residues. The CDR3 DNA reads TGTGCCAGCAGCCCGGGGCCCTACAATGAGCAGTTCTTC. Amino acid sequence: CASSPGPYNEQFF.

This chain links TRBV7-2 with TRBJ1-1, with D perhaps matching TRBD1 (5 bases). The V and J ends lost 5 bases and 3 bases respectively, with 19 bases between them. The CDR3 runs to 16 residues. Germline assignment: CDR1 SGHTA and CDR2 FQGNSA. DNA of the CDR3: TGTGCCAGCAGCCCTCAGTGGGGGAGGGCGGACACTGAAGCTTTCTTT. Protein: CASSPQWGRADTEAFF.

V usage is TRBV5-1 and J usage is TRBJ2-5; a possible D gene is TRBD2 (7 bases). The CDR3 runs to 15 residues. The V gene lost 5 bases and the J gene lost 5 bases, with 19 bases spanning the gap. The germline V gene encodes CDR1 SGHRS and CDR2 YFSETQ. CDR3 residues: CASSRAGALMETQYF. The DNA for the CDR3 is TGCGCCAGCAGTCGGGCGGGGGCTTTAATGGAGACCCAGTACTTC.

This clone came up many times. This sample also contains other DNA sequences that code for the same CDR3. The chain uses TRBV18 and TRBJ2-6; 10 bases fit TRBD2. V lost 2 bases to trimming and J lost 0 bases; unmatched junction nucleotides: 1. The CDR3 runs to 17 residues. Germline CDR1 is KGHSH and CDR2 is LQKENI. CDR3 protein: CASSPVAGGSGANVLTF. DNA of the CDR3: TGTGCCAGCTCACCAGTAGCGGGGGGCTCTGGGGCCAACGTCCTGACTTTC.

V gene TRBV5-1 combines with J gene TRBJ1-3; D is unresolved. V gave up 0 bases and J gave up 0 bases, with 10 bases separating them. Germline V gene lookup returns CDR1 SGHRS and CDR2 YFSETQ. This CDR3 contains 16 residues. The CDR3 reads CASSLAGLISGNTIYF. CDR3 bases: TGCGCCAGCAGCTTGGCCGGGCTTATCTCTGGAAACACCATATATTTT.

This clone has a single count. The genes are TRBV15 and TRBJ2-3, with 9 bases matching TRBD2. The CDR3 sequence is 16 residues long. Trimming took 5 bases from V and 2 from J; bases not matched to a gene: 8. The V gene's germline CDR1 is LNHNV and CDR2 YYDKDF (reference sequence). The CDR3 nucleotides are TGTGCCACCAGCTCCCAACGACTAGCGGCCACAGATACGCAGTATTTT. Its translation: CATSSQRLAATDTQYF.

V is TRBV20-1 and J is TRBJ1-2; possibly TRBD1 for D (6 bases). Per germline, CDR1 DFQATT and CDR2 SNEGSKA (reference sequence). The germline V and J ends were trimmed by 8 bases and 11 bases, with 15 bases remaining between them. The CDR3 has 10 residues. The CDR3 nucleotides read TGCAGTTCCCGGGACATTGTGTACACCTTC. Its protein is CSSRDIVYTF.